A single T cell receptor beta chain is shown here with its context. Its antigen is as yet unknown. Sorted populations all exceeded 98% purity. V gave up 7 bases and J gave up 7 bases, with 16 bases separating them. In germline, CDR1 is SQVTM, CDR2 ANQGSEA. This CDR3 is 12 amino acids long. The data originate from a study of beta chain features in type 1 diabetes. All of the isolated RNA was reverse transcribed, so expressed TCRB transcripts were sequenced. Sequenced by immunoSEQ multiplex PCR; TCRdb stores in-frame clones only, minus some. Of about 39,000 clones listed, 49% are singletons. Points from the study as a whole: For TCRB rearrangement, an influence of HLA type remained unresolved here.

Sequences were obtained from central memory CD4+ T cells from blood. The chain combines TRBV29-1 with TRBJ1-2; TRBD1 is a possible D gene (6 bases). The sequence was collected from a woman younger than 35 in good health. Here the CDR3 reads CSGSTGNAGYTF. The CDR3 nucleotides are TGCAGCGGGTCGACAGGTAATGCTGGCTACACCTTC.